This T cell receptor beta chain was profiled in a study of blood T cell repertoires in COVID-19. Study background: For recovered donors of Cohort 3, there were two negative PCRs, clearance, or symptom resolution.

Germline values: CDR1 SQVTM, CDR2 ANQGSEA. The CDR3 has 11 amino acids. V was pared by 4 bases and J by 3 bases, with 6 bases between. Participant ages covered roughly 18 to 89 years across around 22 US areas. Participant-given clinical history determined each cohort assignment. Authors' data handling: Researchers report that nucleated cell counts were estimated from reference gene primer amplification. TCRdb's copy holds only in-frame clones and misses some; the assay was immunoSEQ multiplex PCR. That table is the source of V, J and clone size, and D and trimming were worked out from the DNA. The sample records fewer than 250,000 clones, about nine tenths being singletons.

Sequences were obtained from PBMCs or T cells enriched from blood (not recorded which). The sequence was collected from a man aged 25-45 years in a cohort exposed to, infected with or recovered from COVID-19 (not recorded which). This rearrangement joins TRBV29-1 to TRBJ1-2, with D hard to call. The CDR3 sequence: CSVGRDYGYTF. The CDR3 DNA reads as TGCAGCGTTGGACGGGACTATGGCTACACCTTC.